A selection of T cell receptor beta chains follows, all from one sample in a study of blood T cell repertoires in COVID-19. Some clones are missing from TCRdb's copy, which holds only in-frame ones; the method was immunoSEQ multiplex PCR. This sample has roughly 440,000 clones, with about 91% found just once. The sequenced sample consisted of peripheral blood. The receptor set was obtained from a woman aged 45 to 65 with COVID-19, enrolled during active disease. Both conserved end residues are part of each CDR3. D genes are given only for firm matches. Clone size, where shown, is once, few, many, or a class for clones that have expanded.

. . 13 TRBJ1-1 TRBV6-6 TGTGCCAGCCTTCGCACAGGGAACACTGAAGCTTTCTTT CASLRTGNTEAFF
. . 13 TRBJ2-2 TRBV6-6 TGTGCCAGCAGTTACCTCGGCACCGGGGAGCTGTTTTTT CASSYLGTGELFF
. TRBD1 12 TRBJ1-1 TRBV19 TGTGCCAGTAGTATGAGGGACAGAGAAGCTTTCTTT CASSMRDREAFF
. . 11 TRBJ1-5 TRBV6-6 TGTGCCAGCAGGGAGAATCAGCCCCAGCATTTT CASRENQPQHF
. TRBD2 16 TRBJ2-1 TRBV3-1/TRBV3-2 TGTGCCAGCAGCGATAGGGGACTAGCGGGGTACAATGAGCAGTTCTTC CASSDRGLAGYNEQFF
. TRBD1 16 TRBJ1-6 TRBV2 TGTGCCAGCAGATCCGACAGGGTGATTTATAATTCACCCCTCCACTTT CASRSDRVIYNSPLHF
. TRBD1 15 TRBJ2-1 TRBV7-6 TGTGCCAGCAGCCTAGGGGGGACAGGCGCTTATGAGCAGTTCTTC CASSLGGTGAYEQFF
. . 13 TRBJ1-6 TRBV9 TGTGCCAGCAGCGTAGGAGTGAATTCACCCCTCCACTTT CASSVGVNSPLHF
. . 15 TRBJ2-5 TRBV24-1 TGTGCCACCAGTGATCCCCGGCACGTGAGGGAGACCCAGTACTTC CATSDPRHVRETQYF
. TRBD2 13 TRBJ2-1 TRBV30 TGTGCCTGGGGACTAGCGGGGGGCAATGAGCAGTTCTTC CAWGLAGGNEQFF
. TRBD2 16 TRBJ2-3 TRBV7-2 TGTGCCAGCAGCCGCGGACTAGCGGGGGGGGCAGATACGCAGTATTTT CASSRGLAGGADTQYF
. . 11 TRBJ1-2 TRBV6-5 TGTGCCAGCTGGGCAGGGCATGGCTACACCTTC CASWAGHGYTF
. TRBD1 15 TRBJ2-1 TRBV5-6 TGTGCCAGCAGCTTGATGGGACAGGGCAGCAATGAGCAGTTCTTC CASSLMGQGSNEQFF
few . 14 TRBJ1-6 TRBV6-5 TGTGCCAGCGGGTTTCGACAGTATAATTCACCCCTCCACTTT CASGFRQYNSPLHF
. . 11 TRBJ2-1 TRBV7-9 TGTGCCAGCAGCTTCCTAAATGAGCAGTTCTTC CASSFLNEQFF
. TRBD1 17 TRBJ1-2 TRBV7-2 TGTGCCAGCAGCTTAGGACCACAGGGGGCCGCCAACTATGGCTACACCTTC CASSLGPQGAANYGYTF
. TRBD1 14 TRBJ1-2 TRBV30 TGTGCCTGGAGGCTCCAGGGGGCGAACTATGGCTACACCTTC CAWRLQGANYGYTF
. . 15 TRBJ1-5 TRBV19 TGTGCCAGTAGTATAGATCTAACCAGGGGTCAGCCCCAGCATTTT CASSIDLTRGQPQHF
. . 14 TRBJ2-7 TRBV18 TGTGCCAGCTCACCACTAGGGGCCGCCTACGAGCAGTACTTC CASSPLGAAYEQYF
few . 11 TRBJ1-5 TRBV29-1 TGCAGCGCCCAGGGAAATCAGCCCCAGCATTTT CSAQGNQPQHF
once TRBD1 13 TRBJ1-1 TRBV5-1 TGCGCCAGCAGCTTAGAGACAGGGGAGGAAGCTTTCTTT CASSLETGEEAFF
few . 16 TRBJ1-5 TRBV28 TGTGCCAGCAGTTTTTCAGGTAGAGGGAGCAATCAGCCCCAGCATTTT CASSFSGRGSNQPQHF
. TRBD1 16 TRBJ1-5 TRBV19 TGTGCCAGTAGTATTGTAGTAGGGGGCGAAAATCAGCCCCAGCATTTT CASSIVVGGENQPQHF
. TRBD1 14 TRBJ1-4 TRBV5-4 TGTGCCAGCAGCTCCGGGACAGATAATGAAAAACTGTTTTTT CASSSGTDNEKLFF
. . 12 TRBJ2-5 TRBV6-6 TGTGCCAGCACCTCCGCTGAGGCAGGGCAGTACTTC CASTSAEAGQYF
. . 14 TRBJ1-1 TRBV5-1 TGCGCCAGCAGCTTGGGCGCGGAGAACACTGAAGCTTTCTTT CASSLGAENTEAFF
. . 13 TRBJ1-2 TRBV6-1 TGTGCCAGCAGTGAATCCGACAATCTGCGCTACACCTTC CASSESDNLRYTF
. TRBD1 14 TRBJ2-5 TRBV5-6 TGTGCCAGCAGCTTGCCAGGGGGCGCAGAGACCCAGTACTTC CASSLPGGAETQYF
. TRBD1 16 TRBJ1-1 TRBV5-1 TGCGCCAGCAGCTTCAACAGGGGCGTGGGGAGCACTGAAGCTTTCTTT CASSFNRGVGSTEAFF
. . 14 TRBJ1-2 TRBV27 TGTGCCAGCACCCCCCTAGGTCCTGGGTATGGCTACACCTTC CASTPLGPGYGYTF
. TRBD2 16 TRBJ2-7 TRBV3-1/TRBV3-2 TGTGCCAGCAGCCAGTTCCTAGCGGGGGCCCCCAACGAGCAGTACTTC CASSQFLAGAPNEQYF
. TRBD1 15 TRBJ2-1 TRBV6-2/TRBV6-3 TGTGCCAGCAGTGCCGGGACAGGTTCTGGGAATGAGCAGTTCTTC CASSAGTGSGNEQFF
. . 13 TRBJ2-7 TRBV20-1 TGCAGTGCTAGTAGGGGGGGGGCCGGAGAGCAGTACTTC CSASRGGAGEQYF
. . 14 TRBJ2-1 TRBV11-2 TGTGCCAGCACCCCTACCTGGTCCTACAATGAGCAGTTCTTC CASTPTWSYNEQFF
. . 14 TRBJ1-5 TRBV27 TGTGCCAGCAGTTGGGGGCAGTACAATCAGCCCCAGCATTTT CASSWGQYNQPQHF
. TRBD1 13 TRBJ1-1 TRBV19 TGTGCCAGTCAAAGGGACAGCAACACTGAAACTTTCTTT CASQRDSNTETFF
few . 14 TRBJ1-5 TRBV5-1 TGCGCCAGCAGCTTGGAAGGCGGGAATCAGCCCCAGCATTTT CASSLEGGNQPQHF
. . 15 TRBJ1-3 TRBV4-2 TGTGCCAGCAGCCAAGATATCCAAGGGAGTAACACCATATATTTT CASSQDIQGSNTIYF
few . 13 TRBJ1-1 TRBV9 TGTGCCAGCAGCGAGGGGCCGGACACTGAAGCTTTCTTT CASSEGPDTEAFF
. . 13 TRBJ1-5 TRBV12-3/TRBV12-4 TGTGCCAGCAGTTTTTCGGAGAATCAGCCCCAGCATTTT CASSFSENQPQHF
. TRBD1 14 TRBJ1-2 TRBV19 TGTGCCAGTAGTACAAGGACAGGGGGCTATGGCTACACCTTC CASSTRTGGYGYTF
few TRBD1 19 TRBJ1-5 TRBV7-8 TGTGCCAGCAGCTTCGATCCGGTGGGGACAGAGTATAGCAATCAGCCCCAGCATTTT CASSFDPVGTEYSNQPQHF
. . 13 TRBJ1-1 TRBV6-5 TGTGCCAGCAGTTCAGGGCTACTGACTCAAGCTTTCTTT CASSSGLLTQAFF
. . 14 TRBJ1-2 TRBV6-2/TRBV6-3 TGTGCCAGCAGTTATTTTCCTGTTAACTATGGCTACACCTTC CASSYFPVNYGYTF
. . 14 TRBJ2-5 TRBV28 TGTGCCAGCACGTCCTGGGGGGTCCTAGAGACCCAGTACTTC CASTSWGVLETQYF
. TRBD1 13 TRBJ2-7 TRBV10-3 TGTGCCATCAGTCCGGGACAGATAGACGAGCAGTACTTC CAISPGQIDEQYF
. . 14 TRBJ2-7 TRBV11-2 TGTGCCAGCAGCCCAAATCTACAGGGCTACGAGCAGTACTTC CASSPNLQGYEQYF
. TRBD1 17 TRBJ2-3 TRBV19 TGTGCCAGTAGTGCCTTCCCGGGACAGGGGGCCGCAGATACGCAGTATTTT CASSAFPGQGAADTQYF
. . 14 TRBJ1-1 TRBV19 TGTGCCAGTAGTCCCAGGGGTGAGGACACTGAAGCTTTCTTT CASSPRGEDTEAFF
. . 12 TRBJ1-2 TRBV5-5 TGTGCCAGCAGCTTGGCCAGCGCTGGCTACACCTTC CASSLASAGYTF
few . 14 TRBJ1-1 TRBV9 TGTGCCAGCAGCCCGACCCGCGGGAACACTGAAGCTTTCTTT CASSPTRGNTEAFF
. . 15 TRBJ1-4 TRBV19 TGTGCCAGTAGTATTCGGGGAGGGGTGGATGAAAAACTGTTTTTT CASSIRGGVDEKLFF